The entry below gives a single T cell receptor beta chain sequence along with its context. Its antigen remains unidentified. The data were taken from a study of response to subunit inactivated influenza vaccine. Broader study findings: Every seasonal influenza vaccination brings in few new T cells, the authors suggested.

MiXCR, applied by TCRdb to the RT-PCR reads, yields one record per CDR3 protein. The sample consists of 550,000 to 600,000 distinct CDR3 sequences, about 12% of them appearing once. Trimming shortened V by 6 bases and J by 7 bases, and 15 bases separated the two germline ends. The CDR3 consists of 13 residues. The chain links TRBV12-3 or TRBV12-4 to TRBJ2-5; D might be TRBD2 (6 bases). The clonotype was recovered from a man in his forties or fifties who received an inactivated influenza vaccine. The starting material was PBMCs from blood, obtained on the day of vaccination. CDR3 protein: CASSTSRAGTQYF. CDR3 coding DNA: TGTGCCAGCAGCACTAGCAGGGCCGGGACCCAGTACTTC.